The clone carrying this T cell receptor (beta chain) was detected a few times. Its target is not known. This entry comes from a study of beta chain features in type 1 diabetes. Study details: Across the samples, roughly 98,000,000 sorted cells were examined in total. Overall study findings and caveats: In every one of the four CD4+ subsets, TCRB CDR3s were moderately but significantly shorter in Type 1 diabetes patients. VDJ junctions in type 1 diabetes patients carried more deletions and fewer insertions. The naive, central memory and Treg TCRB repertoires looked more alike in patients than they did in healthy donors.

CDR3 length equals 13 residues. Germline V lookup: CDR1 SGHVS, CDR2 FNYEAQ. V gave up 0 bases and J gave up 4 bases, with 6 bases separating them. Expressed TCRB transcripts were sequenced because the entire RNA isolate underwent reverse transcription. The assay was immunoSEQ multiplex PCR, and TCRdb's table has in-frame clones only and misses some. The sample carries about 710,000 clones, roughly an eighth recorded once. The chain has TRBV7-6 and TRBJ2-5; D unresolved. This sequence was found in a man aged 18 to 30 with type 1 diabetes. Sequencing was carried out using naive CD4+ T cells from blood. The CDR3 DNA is TGTGCCAGCAGCTTAGCGCTCGGAGAGACCCAGTACTTC. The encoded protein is CASSLALGETQYF.